This record looks at one T cell receptor beta chain sequence and its context. Its specificity is unknown. The assay was immunoSEQ multiplex PCR, and TCRdb's table has in-frame clones only and misses some. The sample has tens of thousands of clones; around 83% are singletons. Time point described: baseline, week 1 (first vaccination visit). Stated treatment: pre-vaccination baseline after standard-of-care therapy. This specimen comes from a study of a mutant IDH1 vaccine in newly diagnosed glioma. For the study at large: Treatment recipients were approximately 60% male and around 38% female, and their mean age was approximately 43 years. Receipt of radiotherapy, temozolomide, or both preceded the study, and most received both. Overall study results and limits: Variations in leading peripheral T cell clonotypes appeared to have no connection with pseudoprogression.

This CDR3 has 12 amino acids. Germline loops: CDR1 MNHEY, CDR2 SMNVEV (reference sequence). Trimming left V 3 bases short and J 3 bases short, with 6 bases between. This clonotype originated in a woman younger than 30 with glioma. Some clones in this sample may be carry-over from other donors' samples. The sequenced sample was peripheral blood mononuclear cells (PBMCs), obtained from a glioma patient treated with radiotherapy, temozolomide or both. This chain joins TRBV27 and TRBJ2-7, with D unresolved. CDR3 DNA: TGTGCCAGCAGTTTCCTAGGCTACGAGCAGTACTTC. It codes for CASSFLGYEQYF.